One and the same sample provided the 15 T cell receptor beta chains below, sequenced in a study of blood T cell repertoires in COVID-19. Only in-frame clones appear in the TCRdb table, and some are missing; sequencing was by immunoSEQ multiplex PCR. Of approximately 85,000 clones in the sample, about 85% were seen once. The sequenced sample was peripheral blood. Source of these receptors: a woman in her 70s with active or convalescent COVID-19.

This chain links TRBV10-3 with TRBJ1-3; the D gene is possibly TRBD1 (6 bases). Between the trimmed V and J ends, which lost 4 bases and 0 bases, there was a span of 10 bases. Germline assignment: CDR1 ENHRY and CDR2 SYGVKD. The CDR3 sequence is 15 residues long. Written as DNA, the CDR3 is TGTGCCATCAGTGGAGAGGGGGACTCTGGAAACACCATATATTTT. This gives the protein CAISGEGDSGNTIYF.

The DNA for the CDR3 is TGTGCCAGCAGTACAGGGGTGATCATCTATGGCTACACCTTC. Protein sequence: CASSTGVIIYGYTF. V and J are TRBV6-2 or TRBV6-3 and TRBJ1-2, with 7 bases lining up with TRBD1. The germline gives CDR1 MNHEY, CDR2 SVGEGT. After removal of 5 bases from V and 4 bases from J, the junction contained 7 bases not matched to a gene. CDR3 length: 14 amino acids.

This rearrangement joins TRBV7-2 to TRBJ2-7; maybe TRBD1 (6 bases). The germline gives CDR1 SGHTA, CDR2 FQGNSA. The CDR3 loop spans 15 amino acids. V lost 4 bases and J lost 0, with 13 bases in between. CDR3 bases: TGTGCCAGCAGCTCCGGGACATTTAACTCCTACGAGCAGTACTTC. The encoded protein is CASSSGTFNSYEQYF.

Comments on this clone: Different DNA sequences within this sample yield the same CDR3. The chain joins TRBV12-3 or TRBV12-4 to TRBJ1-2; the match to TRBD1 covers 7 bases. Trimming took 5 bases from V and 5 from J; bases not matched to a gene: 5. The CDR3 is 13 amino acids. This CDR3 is CASSQGQTYGYTF. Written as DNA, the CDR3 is TGTGCCAGCAGTCAGGGACAGACGTATGGCTACACCTTC.

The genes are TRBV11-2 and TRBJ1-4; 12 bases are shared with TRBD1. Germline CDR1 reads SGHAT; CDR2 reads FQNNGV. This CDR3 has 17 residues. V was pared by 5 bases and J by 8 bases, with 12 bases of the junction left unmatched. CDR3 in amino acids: CASSPGGQGARFEKLFF. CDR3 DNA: TGTGCCAGCAGCCCAGGGGGACAGGGGGCAAGGTTCGAAAAACTGTTTTTT.

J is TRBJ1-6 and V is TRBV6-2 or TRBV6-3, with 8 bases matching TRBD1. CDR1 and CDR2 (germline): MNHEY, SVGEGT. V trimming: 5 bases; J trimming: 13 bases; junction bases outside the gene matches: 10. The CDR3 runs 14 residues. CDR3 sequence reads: CASSLMTGVHPLHF. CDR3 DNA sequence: TGTGCCAGCAGTCTCATGACAGGGGTCCATCCCCTCCACTTT.

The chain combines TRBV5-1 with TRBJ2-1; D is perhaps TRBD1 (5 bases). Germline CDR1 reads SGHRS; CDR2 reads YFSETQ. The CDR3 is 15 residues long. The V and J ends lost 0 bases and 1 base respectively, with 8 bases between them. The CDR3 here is CASSLVAGSYNEQFF. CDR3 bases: TGCGCCAGCAGCTTGGTGGCAGGGTCCTACAATGAGCAGTTCTTC.

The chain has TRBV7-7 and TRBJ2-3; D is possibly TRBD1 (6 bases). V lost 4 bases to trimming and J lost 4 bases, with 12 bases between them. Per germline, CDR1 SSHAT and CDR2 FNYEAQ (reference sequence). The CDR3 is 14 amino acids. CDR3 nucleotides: TGTGCCAGCAGCTACCAGGGGAGATCAGATACGCAGTATTTT. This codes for CASSYQGRSDTQYF.

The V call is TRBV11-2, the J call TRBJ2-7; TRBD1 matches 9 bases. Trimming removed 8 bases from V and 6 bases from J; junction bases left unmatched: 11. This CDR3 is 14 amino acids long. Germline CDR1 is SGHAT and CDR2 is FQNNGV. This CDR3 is CASDSGTGTGEQYF. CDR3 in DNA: TGTGCCAGCGACTCCGGGACAGGGACTGGCGAGCAGTACTTC.

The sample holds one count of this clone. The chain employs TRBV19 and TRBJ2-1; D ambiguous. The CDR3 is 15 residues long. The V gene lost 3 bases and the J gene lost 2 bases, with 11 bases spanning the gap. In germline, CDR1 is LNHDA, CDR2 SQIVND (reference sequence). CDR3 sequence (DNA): TGTGCCAGTAGTATTTTGGAGAAGCCCTACAATGAGCAGTTCTTC. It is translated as CASSILEKPYNEQFF.

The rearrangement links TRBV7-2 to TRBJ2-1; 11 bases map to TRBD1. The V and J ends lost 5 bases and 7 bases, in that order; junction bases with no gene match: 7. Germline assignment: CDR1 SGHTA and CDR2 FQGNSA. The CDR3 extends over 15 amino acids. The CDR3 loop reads CASSGTGGSRNEQFF. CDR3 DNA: TGTGCCAGCAGCGGGACAGGGGGATCGAGAAATGAGCAGTTCTTC.

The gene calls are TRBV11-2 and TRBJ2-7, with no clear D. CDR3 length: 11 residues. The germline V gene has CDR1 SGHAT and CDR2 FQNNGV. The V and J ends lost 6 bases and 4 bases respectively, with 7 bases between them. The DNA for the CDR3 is TGTGCCAGCAGTCGCCGGTACGAGCAGTACTTC. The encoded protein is CASSRRYEQYF.

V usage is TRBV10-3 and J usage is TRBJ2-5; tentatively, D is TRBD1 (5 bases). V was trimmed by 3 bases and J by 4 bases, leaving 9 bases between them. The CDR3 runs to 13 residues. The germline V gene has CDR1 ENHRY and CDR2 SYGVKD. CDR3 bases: TGTGCCATCAGTGACGACAGACTAGAGACCCAGTACTTC. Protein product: CAISDDRLETQYF.

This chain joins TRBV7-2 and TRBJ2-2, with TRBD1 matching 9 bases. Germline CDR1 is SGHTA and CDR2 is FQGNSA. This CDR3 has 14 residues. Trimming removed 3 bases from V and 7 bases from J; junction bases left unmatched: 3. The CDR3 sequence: CASSFTGGNGELFF. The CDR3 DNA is TGTGCCAGCAGCTTTACAGGGGGCAACGGGGAGCTGTTTTTT.

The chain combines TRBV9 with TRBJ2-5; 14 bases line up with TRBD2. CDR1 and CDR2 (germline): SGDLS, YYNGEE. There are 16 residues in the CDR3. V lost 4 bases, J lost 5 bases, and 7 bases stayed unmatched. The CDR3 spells CASSLGTSGGQETQYF. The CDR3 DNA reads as TGTGCCAGCAGCCTTGGGACTAGCGGGGGACAGGAGACCCAGTACTTC.